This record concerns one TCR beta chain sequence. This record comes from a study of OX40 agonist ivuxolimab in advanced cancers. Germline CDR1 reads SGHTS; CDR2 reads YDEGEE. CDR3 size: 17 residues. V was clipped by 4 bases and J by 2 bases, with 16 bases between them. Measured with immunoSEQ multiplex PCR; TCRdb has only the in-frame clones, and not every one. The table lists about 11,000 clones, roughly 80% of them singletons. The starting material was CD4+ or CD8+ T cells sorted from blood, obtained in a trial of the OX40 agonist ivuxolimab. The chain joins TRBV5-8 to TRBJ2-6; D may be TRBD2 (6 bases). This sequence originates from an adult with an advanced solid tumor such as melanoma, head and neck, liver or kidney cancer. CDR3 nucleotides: TGTGCCAGCAGCGGGAGGACATACCTCGCTGGGGCCAACGTCCTGACTTTC. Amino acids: CASSGRTYLAGANVLTF.